This T cell receptor (beta chain) emerged from a study of CDR3 diversity in severe acne. TCRdb re-analysed the PCR reads in MiXCR, keeping a single row per CDR3 protein. The sample includes roughly 93,000 distinct CDR3 sequences, less than 65% of them seen just once. Trimming stripped 3 bases from V and 3 bases from J, with 8 bases between. The CDR3 length is 13 residues. Germline CDR1 and CDR2: MGHRA and YSYEKL. The sample taken for sequencing was blood. The rearrangement joins TRBV4-1 to TRBJ2-5; TRBD2 is a possible D gene (5 bases). The sequence derives from a male donor with severe acne vulgaris. The CDR3 spells CASSQVGEETQYF. The CDR3 DNA sequence: TGCGCCAGCAGCCAGGTCGGGGAAGAGACCCAGTACTTC.